This TCR beta chain was retrieved from a study of cytomegalovirus exposure and HLA in healthy donors. Across the whole study: The 120 validation repertoires, a later analysis reported, used the same platform as the roughly 650 repertoires from the first cohort.

The CDR3 spans 18 residues. V lost 0 bases and J lost 4, with 22 bases in between. Germline V gene sequence: CDR1 SGDLS, CDR2 YYNGEE. TCRdb's table, derived via immunoSEQ multiplex PCR, lists solely in-frame clones and lacks some. Of about 160,000 clones listed, roughly 91% are singletons. On this clone: Its antigen is not identified.

Study outcomes and limitations: It was found in a later analysis that first-cohort TCR clusters tended to co-occur in the 120 validation repertoires.

The sequenced material came from PBMCs. The clonotype was recovered from a woman aged 18 to 35 in good health and CMV-seropositive. The gene calls are TRBV9 and TRBJ2-5, with D possibly matching TRBD2 (6 bases). In DNA form, the CDR3 reads TGTGCCAGCAGCGTAGCTTTGGGGGGAGGTACGGGTGGAGAGACCCAGTACTTC. It is translated as CASSVALGGGTGGETQYF.